The clone carrying this T cell receptor beta chain was counted only a few times. The entry originates in a study of T-cell reconstitution after alpha-beta-depleted transplantation in children. The CDR3 contains 18 residues. Trimming shortened V by 0 bases and J by 1 base, and 13 bases separated the two germline ends. Germline-derived CDR1 and CDR2 are MGHRA and YSYEKL. The library targeted TCRbeta and was prepared with unique molecular identifiers. One entry per CDR3 protein results from TCRdb running MiXCR on the PCR reads. The top ten hold roughly 30% of the sample, which has about 980,000 distinct CDR3 sequences, 25% to 35% seen once.

The chain combines TRBV4-1 with TRBJ2-6; no reliable D call. The sample was PBMCs, mostly from graft donor cells, taken 360 days after TCRalphabeta/CD19-depleted stem cell transplant. This TCR came from a boy in the first two years of life who had a stem cell transplant for SCID, so the T cells may come from the graft donor. CDR3 sequence reads: CASSQEPALWSGANVLTF. The CDR3 DNA follows: TGCGCCAGCAGCCAAGAGCCGGCCTTATGGTCTGGGGCCAACGTCCTGACTTTC.